Following are 15 T cell receptor beta chains from one sample sequenced in a study of breast tumors, draining lymph nodes, adjacent tissues. Breast cancer patients provided tissue from their axillary draining lymph nodes. TCRdb analysed the multiplex PCR reads with MiXCR anew, one entry per CDR3 protein. The sample yields fewer than 150,000 distinct CDR3 sequences, about 20% seen once. The sequenced material came from axillary lymph node tissue. These receptors all stem from a female donor with breast cancer. Some clones in this sample may be carry-over from other donors' samples.

Ten or more counts support this clonotype. The V and J genes are TRBV7-9 and TRBJ2-7; unclear D gene. The germline gives CDR1 SEHNR, CDR2 FQNEAQ (reference sequence). The CDR3 covers 17 residues. V was shortened by 5 bases and J by 2 bases, with 22 bases between the two germline ends. DNA for the CDR3: TGTGCCAGCAGCGATTCAGGACCACAAAAGCCGACCTACGAGCAGTACTTC. Translation: CASSDSGPQKPTYEQYF.

This clonotype was detected ten times or more. This chain links TRBV12-3 or TRBV12-4 with TRBJ2-3, with TRBD2 identical over 10 bases. Unmatched junction bases numbered 13, after V lost 7 bases and J lost 6 bases. This CDR3 is built from 16 residues. CDR3 sequence: CASTLWTSGRGDTQYF. The CDR3 DNA sequence: TGTGCCAGCACCCTGTGGACTAGCGGCCGTGGGGATACGCAGTATTTT.

The chain couples TRBV6-1 to TRBJ1-1, with 7 bases that match TRBD1. The CDR3 covers 17 residues. Trimming at V came to 2 bases and at J to 4 bases, leaving 13 bases not matched to a gene. In germline, CDR1 is MNHNS, CDR2 SASEGT. CDR3 in DNA: TGTGCCAGCAGTGAACAACGGACAGGAACGGTGGGCACTGAAGCTTTCTTT. Protein product: CASSEQRTGTVGTEAFF.

This clonotype was detected only a few times. The chain employs TRBV28 and TRBJ2-7, with D perhaps being TRBD1 or TRBD2 (5 bases each). This CDR3 has 14 amino acids. The V and J ends lost 5 bases and 3 bases respectively, with 14 bases between them. Germline values: CDR1 MDHEN, CDR2 SYDVKM. The CDR3 nucleotides are TGTGCCAGCAGTCCGCCGGGACGGGGCTACGAGCAGTACTTC. Translating gives CASSPPGRGYEQYF.

At least ten counts were recorded for this clonotype. This rearrangement joins TRBV7-9 to TRBJ2-2; 11 nucleotides match TRBD2. The CDR3 length is 16 residues. The V segment lost 5 bases and the J segment 6 bases; nucleotides outside the gene matches: 8. Germline V CDR1 and CDR2: SEHNR, FQNEAQ (reference sequence). CDR3 in amino acids: CASSHTSGRGSGELFF. CDR3 in DNA: TGTGCCAGCAGCCACACTAGCGGGAGAGGATCCGGGGAGCTGTTTTTT. Full variable domain (outside the CDR3, taken from reference TRBV7-9 and TRBJ2-2): DTGVSQNPRHKITKRGQNVTFRCDPISEHNRLYWYRQTLGQGPEFLTYFQNEAQLEKSRLLSDRFSAERPKGSFSTLEIQRTEQGDSAMYLCASSHTSGRGSGELFFGEGSRLTVL.

This clonotype was detected ten times or more. The chain employs TRBV5-6 and TRBJ2-7; tentatively, D is TRBD1 (6 bases). This CDR3 has 13 amino acids. Trimming took 2 bases from V and 3 from J, leaving 9 bases between them. Germline V gene lookup returns CDR1 SGHDT and CDR2 YYEEEE. This chain's CDR3 is CASSLQGFYEQYF. Here the CDR3 DNA reads TGTGCCAGCAGCTTACAGGGTTTCTACGAGCAGTACTTC.

This clonotype was observed many times. V gene TRBV6-1 combines with J gene TRBJ1-6; a weak D match, TRBD1 (5 bases). The CDR3 runs to 15 residues. Trimming shortened V by 2 bases and J by 7 bases, and 12 bases separated the two germline ends. From germline, CDR1 is MNHNS and CDR2 SASEGT. The CDR3 DNA reads TGTGCCAGCAGTGAAATTGGGGGAGGGAATTCACCCCTCCACTTT. This encodes CASSEIGGGNSPLHF.

This clonotype appeared a few times. It may be a read error: a sequence one base away is much more abundant. The rearrangement uses TRBV20-1 and TRBJ2-7, with 7 bases that match TRBD1. CDR1 is DFQATT, CDR2 SNEGSKA, per germline (reference sequence). CDR3 length: 12 residues. CDR3 DNA: TGCAGTGTTAGAGCCGCACAGGGGGAGCAGTACTTC. Translated: CSVRAAQGEQYF.

In regard to this clonotype: With a much larger clone just one base away, this may be a read error. The chain carries TRBV11-2 and TRBJ2-1; the match to TRBD2 covers 9 bases. The V segment lost 5 bases and the J segment 6 bases; nucleotides outside the gene matches: 17. The CDR3 contains 18 residues. Per germline, CDR1 SGHAT and CDR2 FQNNGV. Here the CDR3 reads CASSLTGTSRSWGNEQFF. The CDR3 bases are TGTGCCAGCAGCCTAACCGGGACTAGCAGGAGTTGGGGCAATGAGCAGTTCTTC.

In DNA, the CDR3 is TGTGCCAGCAGTTTATCCTTTGGGGGTAGTTCGGGCACCGGGGAGCTGTTTTTT. This encodes CASSLSFGGSSGTGELFF. V is TRBV27 and J is TRBJ2-2; D is tentatively TRBD1 or TRBD2 (5 bases each). This CDR3 contains 18 residues. V lost 0 bases to trimming and J lost 4 bases, with 18 bases between them. Per the germline V gene, CDR1 is MNHEY and CDR2 is SMNVEV (reference sequence).

There are many counts of this clonotype. The J gene is TRBJ2-7, the V gene TRBV5-4; TRBD2 matches at 8 bases. Trimming took 4 bases from V and 1 from J; bases not matched to a gene: 13. Per germline, CDR1 SGHNT and CDR2 YYREEE (reference sequence). This CDR3 is built from 17 residues. CDR3 nucleotide sequence: TGTGCCAGCAGCCCCCGGGGGGGGGGAGTTAGATCCTACGAGCAGTACTTC. Protein: CASSPRGGGVRSYEQYF. Full variable domain (missing parts from reference TRBV5-4 and TRBJ2-7): ETGVTQSPTHLIKTRGQQVTLRCSSQSGHNTVSWYQQALGQGPQFIFQYYREEENGRGNFPPRFSGLQFPNYSSELNVNALELDDSALYLCASSPRGGGVRSYEQYFGPGTRLTVT.

In its sample, this clonotype was seen once. Likely a read error: the CDR3 ends without its conserved phenylalanine or tryptophan. This chain links TRBV2 with TRBJ2-3, with 7 bases fitting TRBD1. The CDR3 contains 12 residues. Germline CDR1 reads SNHLY; CDR2 reads FYNNEI. The CDR3 region is CTSRGQTDTQYS. CDR3 sequence (DNA): TGTACCAGCAGGGGACAGACAGATACGCAGTATTCT.

This clonotype came up many times. V is TRBV7-9 and J is TRBJ2-6; 15 bases fit TRBD2. CDR1 SEHNR and CDR2 FQNEAQ come from the germline V gene (reference sequence). There are 16 residues in the CDR3. Trimming at V came to 9 bases and at J to 1 base, leaving 1 base not matched to a gene. The chain's CDR3 is CARGLAGGSGANVLTF. The CDR3 DNA sequence: TGTGCCAGGGGACTAGCGGGAGGTTCTGGGGCCAACGTCCTGACTTTC.

The chain couples TRBV5-4 to TRBJ1-2; tentative D call: TRBD1 (5 bases). This CDR3 comprises 16 residues. V lost 5 bases and J 8 bases, leaving 25 bases between the germline ends. Germline V gene lookup returns CDR1 SGHNT and CDR2 YYREEE (reference sequence). The CDR3 DNA follows: TGTGCCAGCAGAGAAAGAGCCGGGGCCCAGGCGGAAGGCTACACCTTC. Protein sequence: CASRERAGAQAEGYTF.

This clonotype was seen repeatedly, ten times or more. The chain combines TRBV7-9 with TRBJ1-3, with 7 nucleotides matching TRBD1. CDR3 length: 17 amino acids. The J segment lost 0 bases and the V segment lost 6 bases, leaving 11 bases of the junction unmatched. Germline V gives CDR1 SEHNR, CDR2 FQNEAQ (reference sequence). The CDR3 is CASSGVGQRSSGNTIYF. CDR3 in DNA: TGTGCCAGCAGTGGAGTGGGACAGAGAAGCTCTGGAAACACCATATATTTT. Full variable domain (outside the CDR3, taken from reference TRBV7-9 and TRBJ1-3): DTGVSQNPRHKITKRGQNVTFRCDPISEHNRLYWYRQTLGQGPEFLTYFQNEAQLEKSRLLSDRFSAERPKGSFSTLEIQRTEQGDSAMYLCASSGVGQRSSGNTIYFGEGSWLTVV.